One T cell receptor (beta chain) is described in this entry. This sample is part of a study of tumor-infiltrating lymphocytes in localized non-small cell lung cancer. The repertoire was sequenced with immunoSEQ multiplex PCR; TCRdb's copy has only in-frame clones and lacks some. The sample carries about 16,000 clones, around three quarters recorded once. CDR1 MNHEY and CDR2 SVGAGI come from the germline V gene. Trimming stripped 2 bases from V and 5 bases from J, with 9 bases between. CDR3 length: 14 residues. This sequence was found in a human donor with non-small cell lung cancer. This chain uses TRBV6-5 with TRBJ2-2; no definite D call. Sequenced sample: lung tumor tissue. CDR3 protein: CASSYRWKTGELFF. CDR3 in DNA: TGTGCCAGCAGTTACCGATGGAAAACCGGGGAGCTGTTTTTT.